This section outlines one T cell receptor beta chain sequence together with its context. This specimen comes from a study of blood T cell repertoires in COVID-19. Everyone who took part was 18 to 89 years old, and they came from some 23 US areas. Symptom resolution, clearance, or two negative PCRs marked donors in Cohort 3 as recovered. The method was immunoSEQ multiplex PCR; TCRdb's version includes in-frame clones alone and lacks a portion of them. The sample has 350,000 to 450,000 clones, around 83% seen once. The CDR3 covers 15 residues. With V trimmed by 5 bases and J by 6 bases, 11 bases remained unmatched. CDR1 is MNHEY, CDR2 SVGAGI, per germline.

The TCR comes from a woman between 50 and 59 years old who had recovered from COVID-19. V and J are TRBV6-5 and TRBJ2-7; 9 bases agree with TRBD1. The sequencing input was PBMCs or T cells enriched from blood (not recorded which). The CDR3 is CASSPQGTGFIEQYF. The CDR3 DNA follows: TGTGCCAGCAGTCCCCAGGGGACAGGGTTCATCGAGCAGTACTTC.